The next 20 T cell receptor beta chains were all read from a single sample in a study of blood T cell repertoires in COVID-19. Only in-frame clones appear in the TCRdb table, and some are missing; sequencing was by immunoSEQ multiplex PCR. Of roughly 150,000 clones in the sample, less than 90% are singletons; the top ten hold about 2.5%. The source material was peripheral blood. Receptors were obtained from a woman aged 70-85 years with acute or convalescent COVID-19.

This sequence joins TRBV6-2 or TRBV6-3 and TRBJ1-5; weak D call: TRBD1 (6 bases). Germline-derived CDR1 and CDR2 are MNHEY and SVGEGT. The CDR3 is 16 amino acids. The ends were cut back, 3 bases at V and 3 bases at J, with 15 bases in the middle. The CDR3 nucleotides are TGTGCCAGCAGTTATGGCACGGGGGGCTTCAATCAGCCCCAGCATTTT. Its translation is CASSYGTGGFNQPQHF.

The chain has TRBV7-2 and TRBJ2-7; no firm D call. This CDR3 is built from 14 residues. Trimming pared 1 base from V and 0 bases from J, leaving 7 bases between. The V gene's germline CDR1 is SGHTA and CDR2 FQGNSA. In DNA, the CDR3 is TGTGCCAGCAGCTTAGGAATGAGCTCCTACGAGCAGTACTTC. Translation gives CASSLGMSSYEQYF.

This rearrangement joins TRBV4-1 to TRBJ2-3; 10 bases line up with TRBD1. Germline V CDR1 and CDR2: MGHRA, YSYEKL. The junction had 5 bases not matched to a gene; V was cut back by 0 bases and J by 5 bases. There are 16 residues in the CDR3. CDR3 coding DNA: TGCGCCAGCAGCCAAGATGACAGGGGGCCGGTAGATACGCAGTATTTT. As protein: CASSQDDRGPVDTQYF.

The CDR3 sequence is CASSDRDSPVETQYF. The CDR3 nucleotides are TGTGCCAGTAGCGACAGGGACTCCCCTGTGGAGACCCAGTACTTC. The chain is built from TRBV19 and TRBJ2-5, with TRBD1 as a possible D gene (7 bases). CDR3 length equals 15 residues. Germline CDR1 and CDR2: LNHDA and SQIVND (reference sequence). V was shortened by 6 bases and J by 5 bases, with 19 bases between the two germline ends.

The rearrangement links TRBV5-4 to TRBJ2-6; 11 bases match TRBD1. Germline CDR1 is SGHNT and CDR2 is YYREEE (reference sequence). With 4 bases clipped from V and 4 bases from J, the junction kept 7 bases outside the gene matches. This CDR3 comprises 17 residues. CDR3 protein: CASSGGTGGSGANVLTF. CDR3 nucleotide sequence: TGTGCCAGCAGCGGCGGGACAGGGGGTTCGGGGGCCAACGTCCTGACTTTC.

The chain combines TRBV10-3 with TRBJ1-1; 9 positions agree with TRBD1. Germline CDR1 is ENHRY and CDR2 is SYGVKD. The CDR3 is 16 amino acids. V shed 5 bases and J 5 bases; nucleotides not matched to a gene: 12. CDR3 in amino acids: CAISQAGTGSGTEAFF. The CDR3, as DNA: TGTGCCATCAGTCAAGCCGGGACAGGGTCGGGGACTGAAGCTTTCTTT.

The V gene is TRBV19, the J gene TRBJ2-1, with 9 positions matching TRBD1. The CDR3 runs 15 residues. V gave up 7 bases and J gave up 6 bases; unmatched junction bases: 10. CDR1 is LNHDA, CDR2 SQIVND, per germline (reference sequence). CDR3 sequence reads: CASIRGGQGGNEQFF. The DNA of the CDR3 is TGTGCCAGTATCCGAGGGGGACAGGGCGGCAATGAGCAGTTCTTC.

The V and J genes are TRBV7-9 and TRBJ1-2; D is uncertain. The CDR3 spans 13 residues. Germline V gene lookup returns CDR1 SEHNR and CDR2 FQNEAQ (reference sequence). V lost 5 bases and J lost 0, with 7 bases in between. The CDR3 coding sequence is TGTGCCAGCAGCCGGTCCCCTAACTATGGCTACACCTTC. Its protein product is CASSRSPNYGYTF. Filled out from reference TRBV7-9 and TRBJ1-2, the complete variable domain reads DTGVSQNPRHKITKRGQNVTFRCDPISEHNRLYWYRQTLGQGPEFLTYFQNEAQLEKSRLLSDRFSAERPKGSFSTLEIQRTEQGDSAMYLCASSRSPNYGYTFGSGTRLTVV.

V gene TRBV6-5 combines with J gene TRBJ2-1, with D maybe TRBD2 (5 bases). This CDR3 is built from 13 residues. The V and J ends lost 8 bases and 5 bases respectively, with 13 bases between them. Germline V lookup: CDR1 MNHEY, CDR2 SVGAGI. The DNA of the CDR3 is TGTGCCAGCCGGGGATTGATCCACAATGAGCAGTTCTTC. It encodes CASRGLIHNEQFF.

The J gene is TRBJ1-6, the V gene TRBV30; 8 bases align to TRBD1. The germline V gene has CDR1 GTSNPN and CDR2 SVGIG (reference sequence). This CDR3 has 13 residues. V dropped 2 bases and J dropped 13; count of bases not matched to a gene: 7. Written as DNA, the CDR3 is TGTGCCTGGAGTCCCGGGACAGGCGTTCCCCTCCACTTT. Its protein product is CAWSPGTGVPLHF.

The CDR3 loop reads CASSGSGTINSPLHF. Written as DNA, the CDR3 is TGTGCCAGTAGCGGGTCCGGGACGATTAATTCACCCCTCCACTTT. V usage is TRBV27 and J usage is TRBJ1-6, with D possibly matching TRBD1 (5 bases). The CDR3 sequence is 15 residues long. CDR1 is MNHEY and CDR2 is SMNVEV in the germline V gene (reference sequence). Deletions cut 9 bases from V and 6 bases from J, with 18 bases between.

Comment on this clone: Other DNA sequences from this sample encode an identical CDR3 as well. This chain uses TRBV7-2 with TRBJ1-2; tentatively, D is TRBD1 (6 bases). This CDR3 is built from 13 residues. Germline CDR1 is SGHTA and CDR2 is FQGNSA. The ends were cut back, 1 base at V and 4 bases at J, with 7 bases in the middle. The CDR3 nucleotides are TGTGCCAGCAGCTTAGGGACAGTCTATGGCTACACCTTC. Protein product: CASSLGTVYGYTF.

The J gene is TRBJ1-1, the V gene TRBV19, with a tentative D call TRBD1 (5 bases). The CDR3 is made up of 14 amino acids. V lost 6 bases and J 4 bases, leaving 15 bases between the germline ends. Germline CDR1 is LNHDA and CDR2 is SQIVND (reference sequence). CDR3 sequence reads: CASSWEGLGTEAFF. CDR3 bases: TGTGCCAGTAGCTGGGAGGGGCTCGGCACTGAAGCTTTCTTT.

J is TRBJ1-1 and V is TRBV11-2; D not certain. V shed 5 bases and J shed 0 bases, with 13 bases lying between them. This CDR3 is built from 15 residues. Looked up from germline, CDR1 is SGHAT and CDR2 is FQNNGV. CDR3 loop: CASSLLGSMNTEAFF. The CDR3 DNA follows: TGTGCCAGCAGCCTACTGGGCAGCATGAACACTGAAGCTTTCTTT.

V and J are TRBV7-9 and TRBJ2-1; the match to TRBD2 covers 15 bases. Germline V gene data show CDR1 as SEHNR and CDR2 as FQNEAQ (reference sequence). J gave up 2 bases and V 0 bases, and 5 bases lay outside the gene matches. CDR3 length equals 19 residues. This CDR3 reads CASSLAGLAGGLTYNEQFF. CDR3 DNA sequence: TGTGCCAGCAGCTTAGCGGGACTAGCGGGGGGCCTGACCTACAATGAGCAGTTCTTC.

This chain connects TRBV3-1 (or the pseudogene TRBV3-2) to TRBJ1-3, with TRBD1 as a possible D gene (6 bases). The germline gives CDR1 LGHDT, CDR2 YNNKEL (reference sequence). This CDR3 comprises 15 residues. V dropped 5 bases and J dropped 4 bases, with 15 bases sitting between them. CDR3 in amino acids: CASSSPNREGNTIYF. In DNA form, the CDR3 reads TGTGCCAGCAGCTCCCCGAACAGGGAAGGAAACACCATATATTTT.

This clone was detected once. CDR3: CASKSGQGKFYGYTF. CDR3 DNA sequence: TGTGCCAGTAAAAGCGGACAGGGGAAGTTCTATGGCTACACCTTC. V usage is TRBV19 and J usage is TRBJ1-2; TRBD1 aligns across 9 bases. The CDR3 totals 15 residues. The germline V gene encodes CDR1 LNHDA and CDR2 SQIVND (reference sequence). Trimming took 7 bases from V and 4 from J; bases not matched to a gene: 10.

The J gene is TRBJ2-6, the V gene TRBV7-3; D may be TRBD1 (6 bases). V dropped 2 bases and J dropped 0 bases, with 17 bases sitting between them. Germline assignment: CDR1 SGHTA and CDR2 FQGTGA. This CDR3 comprises 19 residues. The CDR3 here is CASSLQGQSLLSGANVLTF. The CDR3 DNA reads as TGTGCCAGCAGCTTACAGGGGCAATCTTTACTCTCTGGGGCCAACGTCCTGACTTTC.

The rearrangement links TRBV4-2 to TRBJ1-4; D not resolved. Germline loops: CDR1 LGHNA, CDR2 YNFKEQ. V lost 0 bases, J lost 3 bases, and 14 bases lay in between. CDR3 size: 17 residues. The CDR3 loop reads CASSQDQPGFANEKLFF. CDR3 DNA: TGTGCCAGCAGCCAAGATCAGCCGGGGTTTGCTAATGAAAAACTGTTTTTT.

The chain has TRBV30 and TRBJ1-2, with no clear D. The CDR3 covers 12 residues. V lost 1 base and J lost 4, with 7 bases in between. The germline gives CDR1 GTSNPN, CDR2 SVGIG (reference sequence). The CDR3 coding sequence is TGTGCCTGGAGTGGACAACTCTATGGCTACACCTTC. Protein: CAWSGQLYGYTF.